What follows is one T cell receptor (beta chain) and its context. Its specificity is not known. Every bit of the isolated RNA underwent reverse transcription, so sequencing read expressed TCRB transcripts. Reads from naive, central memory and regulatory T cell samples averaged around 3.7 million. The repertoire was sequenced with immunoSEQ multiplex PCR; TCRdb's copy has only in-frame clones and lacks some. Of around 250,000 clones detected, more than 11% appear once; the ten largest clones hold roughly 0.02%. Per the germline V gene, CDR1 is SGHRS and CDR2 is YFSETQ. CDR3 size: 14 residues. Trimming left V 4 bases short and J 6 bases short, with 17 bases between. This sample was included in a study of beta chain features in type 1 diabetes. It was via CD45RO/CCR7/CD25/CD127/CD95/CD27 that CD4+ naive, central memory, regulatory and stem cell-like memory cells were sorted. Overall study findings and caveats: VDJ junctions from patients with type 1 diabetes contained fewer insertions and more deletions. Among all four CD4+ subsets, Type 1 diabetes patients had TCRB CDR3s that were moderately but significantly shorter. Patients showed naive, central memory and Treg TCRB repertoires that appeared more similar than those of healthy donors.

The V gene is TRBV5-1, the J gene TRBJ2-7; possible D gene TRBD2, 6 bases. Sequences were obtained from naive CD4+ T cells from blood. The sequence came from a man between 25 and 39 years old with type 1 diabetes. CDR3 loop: CASSVSQGGSEQYF. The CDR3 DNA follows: TGCGCCAGCAGCGTAAGCCAGGGAGGTTCCGAGCAGTACTTC.